Described below is a single T cell receptor beta chain sequence and its context. This clonotype is considered medium-sized (0.01 to 0.1%). What this receptor recognizes is not known. Base qualities are not at hand, and no much larger clone is one base apart. Artificial thymic organoids were built by aggregating human HSPCs with MS5 murine stromal cells transduced with human DLL1, cultured at an air-liquid interface. Organoids were seeded with FACS-purified CD34+CD3- hematopoietic stem and progenitor cells depleted of residual T cells. The organoids were grown in serum-free RB27 medium, which consisted of RPMI 1640 supplemented with B27, FLT3L, IL-7 and ascorbic acid. Before RNA extraction, CD3+TCRalphabeta+CD8 single positive T cells from both organoids and thymus were sorted by FACS. Total RNA was purified from 40,000 to 200,000 sorted cells per sample with the RNeasy Micro kit, and quality checked on an Agilent RNA 6000 Nano chip.

This record belongs to a study of T cells generated in artificial thymic organoids (dated by TCRdb to about 2017). Regarding the research as a whole: The study compared TCR alpha and beta CDR3 repertoires of CD8 single positive T cells derived from in vitro artificial thymic organoids with the repertoires of thymic and peripheral blood naive CD8 T cells. The repertoire sequencing data shown were described as representative of three independent experiments. General findings and caveats noted by the study authors: Organoid-derived T cells did not show skewed Valpha or Vbeta usage, which argues against unconventional lineages or clonal expansions being dominant. The TCR clonotype diversity of organoid-derived CD8 single positive T cells was physiological and comparable to that of naive CD8 T cells from thymus and blood.

The CDR3 holds 17 amino acids from the cysteine to the phenylalanine. Kept here is only the CDR3 DNA, which spans 51 bases and is read in frame from base 1. The V end loses 4 bases and the J end loses 4 bases, and a stretch of 17 bases separates them. The CDR1 and CDR2 encoded by the germline V gene are LGHNA and YNFKEQ. TCRalpha and TCRbeta libraries were amplified in separate semi-nested PCR reactions using Advantage 2 and reverse primers located in the TRAC or TRBC constant regions. First-strand cDNA synthesis used between roughly 3.5 and 500 ng of total RNA. TCR cDNA libraries were generated by 5'-RACE using the SMARTer PCR cDNA Synthesis kit, with a poly-dT primer employed for first-strand synthesis. Semi-nested constant-region reverse primers carried 5-nucleotide sample-specific barcodes, and products were cleaned with the Zymo DNA Clean and Concentrator-5 kit. Pools of up to ten barcoded samples were ligated to Illumina adaptors and sequenced on an Illumina MiSeq as 2 x 150 bp paired-end reads. Turning to the authors' computational methods: Demultiplexed reads were aligned using BLAT against a custom library containing all human TRAV, TRAJ, TRBV, TRBD and TRBJ combinations from IMGT. The best BLAT hits were picked using pslCDnaFilter (-maxAligns=1, -ignoreIntrons), and custom Perl scripts were used to calculate clonotype frequencies. In-frame beta chains were kept once TCRdb had trimmed the public reads at Q25 with fastp and called clones with MiXCR. Rows with one shared CDR3 protein collapse into an entry with the most common genes and DNA. TCRdb's processing, not the study's, gives the V and J calls here. The sample records over 7,000 distinct CDR3 sequences, about 24% of which are singletons. Clones ranked in the top ten supply approximately 3% of the sample.

The sequenced sample was naive CD8+ T cells grown in artificial thymic organoids from cord blood stem and progenitor cells. In light of the paper, this sample's cell subset or site label describes: CD3+TCRalphabeta+CD8SP T cells; for blood, CD45RO-CCR7+ naive CD8+ T cells. The V and J segments used are TRBV4-2 and TRBJ1-6; a confident D gene designation cannot be given. The sequence was collected from a human donor who gave cord blood stem cells for thymic organoid culture, a cardiac surgery patient who gave postnatal thymus, or a blood donor (not recorded which). The CDR3 has the sequence CASSRTRPGFYNSPLHF. Here is the DNA: TGTGCCAGCAGCCGAACCCGGCCGGGGTTTTATAATTCACCCCTCCACTTT.